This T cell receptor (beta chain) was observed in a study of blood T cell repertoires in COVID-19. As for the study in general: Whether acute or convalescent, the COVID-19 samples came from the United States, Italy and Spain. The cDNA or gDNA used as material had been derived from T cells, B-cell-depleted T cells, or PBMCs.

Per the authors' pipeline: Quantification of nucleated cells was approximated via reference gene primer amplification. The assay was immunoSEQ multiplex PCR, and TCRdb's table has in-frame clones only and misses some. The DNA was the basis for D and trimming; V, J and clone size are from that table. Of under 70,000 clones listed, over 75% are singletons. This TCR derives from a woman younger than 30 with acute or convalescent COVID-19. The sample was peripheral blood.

The CDR3 loop is CASSVDGLPVRSGELFF. The CDR3 DNA reads as TGTGCCAGCAGCGTAGATGGCCTCCCCGTGAGGAGCGGGGAGCTGTTTTTT. V gene TRBV9 combines with J gene TRBJ2-2; D not resolved. Trimming shortened V by 0 bases and J by 7 bases, and 19 bases separated the two germline ends. Per germline, CDR1 SGDLS and CDR2 YYNGEE. This CDR3 has 17 residues.